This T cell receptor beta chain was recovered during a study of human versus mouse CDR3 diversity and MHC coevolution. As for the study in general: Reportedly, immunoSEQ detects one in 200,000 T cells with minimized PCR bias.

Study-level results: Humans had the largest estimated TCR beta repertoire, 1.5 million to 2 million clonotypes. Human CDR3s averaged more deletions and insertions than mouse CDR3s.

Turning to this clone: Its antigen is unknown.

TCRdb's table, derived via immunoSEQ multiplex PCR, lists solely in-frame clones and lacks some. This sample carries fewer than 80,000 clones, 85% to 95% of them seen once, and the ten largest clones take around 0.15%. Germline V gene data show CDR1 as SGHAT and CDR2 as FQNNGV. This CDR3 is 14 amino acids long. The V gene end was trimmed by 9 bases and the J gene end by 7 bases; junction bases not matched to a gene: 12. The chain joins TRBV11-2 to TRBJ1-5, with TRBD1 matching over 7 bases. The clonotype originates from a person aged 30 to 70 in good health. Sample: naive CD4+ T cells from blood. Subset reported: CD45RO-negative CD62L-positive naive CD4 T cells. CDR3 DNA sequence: TGTGCCAGGGGGGGAACAGGGGTCAGGCAGCCCCAGCATTTT. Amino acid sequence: CARGGTGVRQPQHF.